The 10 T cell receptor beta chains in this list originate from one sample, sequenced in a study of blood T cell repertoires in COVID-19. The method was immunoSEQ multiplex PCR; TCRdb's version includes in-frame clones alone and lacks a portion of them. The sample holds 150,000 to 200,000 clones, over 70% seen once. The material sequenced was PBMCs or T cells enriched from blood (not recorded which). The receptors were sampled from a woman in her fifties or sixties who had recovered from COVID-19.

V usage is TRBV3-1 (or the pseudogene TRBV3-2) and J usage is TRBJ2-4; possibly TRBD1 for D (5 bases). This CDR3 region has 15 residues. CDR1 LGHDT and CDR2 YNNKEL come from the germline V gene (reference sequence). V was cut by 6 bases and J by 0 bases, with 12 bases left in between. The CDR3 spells CASRQGPLAKNIQYF. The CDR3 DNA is TGTGCCAGCAGGCAGGGTCCCTTAGCCAAAAACATTCAGTACTTC.

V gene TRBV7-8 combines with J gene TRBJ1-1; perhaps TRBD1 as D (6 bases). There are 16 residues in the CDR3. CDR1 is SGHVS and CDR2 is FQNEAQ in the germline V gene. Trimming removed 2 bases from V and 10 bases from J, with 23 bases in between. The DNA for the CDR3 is TGTGCCAGCAGCTTAAGACAGGCCTTATCGGCCGGAGGAGCTTTCTTT. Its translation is CASSLRQALSAGGAFF.

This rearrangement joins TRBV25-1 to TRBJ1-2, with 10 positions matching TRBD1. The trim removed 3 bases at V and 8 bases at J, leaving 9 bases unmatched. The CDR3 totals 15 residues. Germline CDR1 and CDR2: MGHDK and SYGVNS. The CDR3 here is CASSDSTGGLGGYTF. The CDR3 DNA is TGTGCCAGCAGTGATTCGACAGGGGGCCTAGGCGGCTACACCTTC.

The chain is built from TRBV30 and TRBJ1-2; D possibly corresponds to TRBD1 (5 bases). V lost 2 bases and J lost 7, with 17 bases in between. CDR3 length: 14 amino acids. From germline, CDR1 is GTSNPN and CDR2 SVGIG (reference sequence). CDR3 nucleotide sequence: TGTGCCTGGAGTCCCGACAGAACCACCGGTGGCTACACCTTC. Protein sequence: CAWSPDRTTGGYTF.

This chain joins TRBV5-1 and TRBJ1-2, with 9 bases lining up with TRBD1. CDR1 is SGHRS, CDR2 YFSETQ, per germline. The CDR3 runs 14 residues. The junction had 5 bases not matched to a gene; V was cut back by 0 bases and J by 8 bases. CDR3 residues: CASSLEDRGRGYTF. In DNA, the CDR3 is TGCGCCAGCAGCTTGGAGGACAGGGGACGGGGCTACACCTTC.

CDR3 coding DNA: TGTGCCAGCAGGGTTCACAGGTTAGGCGGCTACACCTTC. Translating it yields CASRVHRLGGYTF. The chain recombines TRBV6-5 with TRBJ1-2; TRBD1 is a possible D gene (5 bases). The germline gives CDR1 MNHEY, CDR2 SVGAGI. The CDR3 is 13 residues long. V was cut by 6 bases and J by 8 bases, with 16 bases left in between.

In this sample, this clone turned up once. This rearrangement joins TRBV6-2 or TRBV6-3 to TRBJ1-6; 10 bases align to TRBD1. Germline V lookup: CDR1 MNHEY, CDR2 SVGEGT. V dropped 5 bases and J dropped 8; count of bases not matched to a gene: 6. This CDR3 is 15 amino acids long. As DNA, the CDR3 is TGTGCCAGCAGTCACCCGGGACAGGGGTATTCACCCCTCCACTTT. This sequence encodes CASSHPGQGYSPLHF.

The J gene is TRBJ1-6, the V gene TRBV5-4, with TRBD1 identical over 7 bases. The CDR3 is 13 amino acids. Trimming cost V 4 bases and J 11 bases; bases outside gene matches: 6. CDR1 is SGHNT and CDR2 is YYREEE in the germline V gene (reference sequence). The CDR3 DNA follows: TGTGCCAGCAGCCCCCGGGACAGCCCACCCCTCCACTTT. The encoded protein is CASSPRDSPPLHF.

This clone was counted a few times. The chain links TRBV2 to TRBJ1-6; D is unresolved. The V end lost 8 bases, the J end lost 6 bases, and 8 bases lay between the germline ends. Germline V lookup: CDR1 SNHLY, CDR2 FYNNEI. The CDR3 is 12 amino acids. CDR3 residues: CASREGNSPLHF. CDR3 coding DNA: TGTGCCAGCCGAGAGGGTAATTCACCCCTCCACTTT.

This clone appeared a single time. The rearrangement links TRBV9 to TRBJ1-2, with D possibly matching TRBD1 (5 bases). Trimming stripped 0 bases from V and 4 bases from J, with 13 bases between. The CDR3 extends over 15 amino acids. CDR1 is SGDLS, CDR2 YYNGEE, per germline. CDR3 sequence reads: CASSVAGDGPYGYTF. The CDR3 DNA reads TGTGCCAGCAGCGTAGCGGGGGACGGGCCCTATGGCTACACCTTC.